The TCR beta chain described here comes from a study of long-term antiretroviral therapy in people with HIV. Notes on the study in general: Diversity went up after ART and still fell short of transplant donor controls.

This clone was found a few times. The target antigen is unknown. Other DNA sequences within the sample encode an identical CDR3. Germline loops: CDR1 MNHEY, CDR2 SVGAGI. Trimming took 3 bases from V and 4 from J; bases not matched to a gene: 1. The length of the CDR3 is 14 residues. Researchers report immunoSEQ v3.0 was run at survey level. Libraries were prepared by immunoSEQ multiplex PCR; TCRdb keeps only in-frame clonotypes and omits some of them. The data show some 20,000 clones, approximately 80% seen once. The clonotype originates from a middle-aged woman with HIV. The V call is TRBV6-5, the J call TRBJ1-5; 9 nucleotides line up with TRBD1. The specimen comprised unsorted PBMCs, sampled 1.2 years after starting antiretroviral therapy. CDR3 coding DNA: TGTGCCAGCAGTTATGACAGGGGGAATCAGCCCCAGCATTTT. This gives the protein CASSYDRGNQPQHF.